A single sample gave rise to the 11 T cell receptor beta chains below, sequenced in a study. From the RT-PCR reads, TCRdb called clonotypes with MiXCR, one entry per CDR3 protein. The data contain approximately 720,000 distinct CDR3 sequences, more than 13% of them singletons. The sequenced material came from memory CD4+ T cells from blood. The receptors here all came from a female donor in good health, serving as a healthy control.

This clonotype was observed a few times. The V call is TRBV6-1, the J call TRBJ2-3, with 10 positions matching TRBD2. This CDR3 is built from 20 residues. V was clipped by 0 bases and J by 5 bases; unmatched bases: 17. Germline assignment: CDR1 MNHNS and CDR2 SASEGT. This chain's CDR3 is CASSEAHQTLLAGRVDTQYF. The CDR3 DNA follows: TGTGCCAGCAGTGAAGCCCACCAAACCTTACTAGCGGGAAGGGTAGATACGCAGTATTTT.

This clonotype has a handful of counts. CDR3 sequence (DNA): TGTGCCAGCAGTTTTTCTGGGGAGGATACGCAGTATTTT. It specifies CASSFSGEDTQYF. The rearrangement links TRBV27 to TRBJ2-3, with D perhaps matching TRBD2 (5 bases). In germline, CDR1 is MNHEY, CDR2 SMNVEV (reference sequence). V was cut by 3 bases and J by 6 bases, with 10 bases left in between. This CDR3 spans 13 amino acids.

This clonotype was seen at least ten times. A much larger clonotype is one base distant, so this may be a read error. CDR3 in DNA: TGTGCCAGCAGCTTAGAGGTGGACACTGAAGCTTTCTTT. Amino acid sequence: CASSLEVDTEAFF. The V and J genes are TRBV7-2 and TRBJ1-1; D gene uncertain. The CDR3 totals 13 residues. Germline V gene sequence: CDR1 SGHTA, CDR2 FQGNSA. Trimming took off 1 base at V and 3 bases at J, with 6 bases between the two ends.

V and J are TRBV5-4 and TRBJ2-1; D unresolved. Deletions cut 1 base from V and 10 bases from J, with 15 bases between. Germline assignment: CDR1 SGHNT and CDR2 YYREEE (reference sequence). The CDR3 covers 14 residues. CDR3 sequence: CASSLKVASGEQFF. The CDR3 bases are TGTGCCAGCAGCTTGAAAGTCGCTAGTGGCGAGCAGTTCTTC.

The chain uses TRBV7-2 and TRBJ2-6; D is unresolved. V was trimmed by 5 bases and J by 2 bases, leaving 10 bases between them. The CDR3 covers 15 residues. Germline-derived CDR1 and CDR2 are SGHTA and FQGNSA. The CDR3 DNA reads TGTGCCAGCAGCCCGAGACGGACTGGGGCCAACGTCCTGACTTTC. Protein sequence: CASSPRRTGANVLTF. The variable domain in full, completed from reference TRBV7-2 and TRBJ2-6, reads GAGVSQSPSNKVTEKGKDVELRCDPISGHTALYWYRQSLGQGLEFLIYFQGNSAPDKSGLPSDRFSAERTGGSVSTLTIQRTQQEDSAVYLCASSPRRTGANVLTFGAGSRLTVL.

This clonotype appeared a few times. This chain links TRBV7-7 with TRBJ2-1; 8 nucleotides agree with TRBD2. This CDR3 is built from 16 residues. Germline CDR1 SSHAT, CDR2 FNYEAQ (reference sequence). Trimming cost V 5 bases and J 7 bases; bases outside gene matches: 13. The CDR3 reads CASSRELAGSRNEQFF. The CDR3 region has the DNA TGTGCCAGCAGCCGAGAGTTAGCGGGGAGCAGAAATGAGCAGTTCTTC.

There are a few counts of this clonotype. The chain joins TRBV20-1 to TRBJ2-3, with a tentative D call TRBD2 (6 bases). From germline, CDR1 is DFQATT and CDR2 SNEGSKA (reference sequence). This CDR3 region has 14 residues. The V and J ends lost 6 bases and 0 bases respectively, with 13 bases between them. The CDR3 DNA reads as TGCAGTGCCGAGGGGACTCCAAGCACAGATACGCAGTATTTT. Translation gives CSAEGTPSTDTQYF.

This clonotype was observed at least ten times. The chain has TRBV6-2 or TRBV6-3 and TRBJ1-2; TRBD1 might be the D (5 bases). The CDR3 runs to 13 residues. The V gene lost 4 bases and the J gene lost 4 bases, with 10 bases spanning the gap. Germline V gene sequence: CDR1 MNHEY, CDR2 SVGEGT. CDR3 nucleotide sequence: TGTGCCAGCAGTTCCGGGACCTTCTATGGCTACACCTTC. Translation: CASSSGTFYGYTF.

This clonotype was recorded once. The chain combines TRBV4-2 with TRBJ2-1; TRBD2 matches at 13 bases. The CDR3 is 15 amino acids. Looked up from germline, CDR1 is LGHNA and CDR2 is YNFKEQ. Unmatched junction bases numbered 9, after V lost 8 bases and J lost 8 bases. CDR3 sequence reads: CASRSGLAGPHEQFF. In DNA, the CDR3 is TGTGCCAGCCGCTCGGGACTAGCGGGGCCCCATGAGCAGTTCTTC.

The V gene is TRBV20-1, the J gene TRBJ2-7, with 8 nucleotides matching TRBD2. V shed 5 bases, J shed 3 bases, and the junction held 6 bases outside the gene matches. This CDR3 spans 13 amino acids. CDR1 and CDR2 (germline): DFQATT, SNEGSKA (reference sequence). CDR3 sequence: CSALGRDNYEQYF. The CDR3 nucleotides are TGCAGTGCTCTCGGGAGGGACAACTACGAGCAGTACTTC.

The V call is TRBV7-2, the J call TRBJ2-5, with 10 bases identical to TRBD2. V was clipped by 6 bases and J by 5 bases; unmatched bases: 12. CDR3 length: 16 amino acids. CDR1 is SGHTA, CDR2 FQGNSA, per germline. The CDR3 here is CASRLGTSELSETQYF. The DNA for the CDR3 is TGTGCCAGCAGACTCGGGACTAGCGAGCTGTCGGAGACCCAGTACTTC.